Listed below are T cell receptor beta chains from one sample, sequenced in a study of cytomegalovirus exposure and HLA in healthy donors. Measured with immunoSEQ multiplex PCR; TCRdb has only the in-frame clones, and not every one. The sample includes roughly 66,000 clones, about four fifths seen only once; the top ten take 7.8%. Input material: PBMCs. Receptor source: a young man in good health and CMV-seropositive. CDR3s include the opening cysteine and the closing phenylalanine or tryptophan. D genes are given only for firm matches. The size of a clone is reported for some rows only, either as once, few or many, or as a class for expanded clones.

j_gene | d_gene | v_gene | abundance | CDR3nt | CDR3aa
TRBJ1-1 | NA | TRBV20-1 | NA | TGCAGTGCGTACGTGAGCACTGAAGCTTTCTTT | CSAYVSTEAFF
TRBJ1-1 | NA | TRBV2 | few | TGTGCCAGCCGAACAGGGTTGGAAGCTTTCTTT | CASRTGLEAFF
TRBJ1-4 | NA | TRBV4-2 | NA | TGTGCCAGCAGCCAACCTACAGCAGCTAATGAAAAACTGTTTTTT | CASSQPTAANEKLFF
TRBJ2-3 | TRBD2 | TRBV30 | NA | TGTGCCTGGAGCAAGCGGGAGGGCCGGTCAGATACGCAGTATTTT | CAWSKREGRSDTQYF
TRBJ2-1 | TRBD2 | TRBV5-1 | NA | TGCGCCAGCAGCCCGTGGAGTAGCGGGACTAACGGTGAGCAGTTCTTC | CASSPWSSGTNGEQFF
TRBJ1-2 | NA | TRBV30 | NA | TGTGCCGGCCAGTGGGACAACTCCAACTATGGCTACACCTTC | CAGQWDNSNYGYTF
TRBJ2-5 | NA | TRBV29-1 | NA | TGCAGCGTTCAACAGGGTGGAGAGACCCAGTACTTC | CSVQQGGETQYF
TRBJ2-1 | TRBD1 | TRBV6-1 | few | TGTGCCAGCAGGCAGTGGGGACAGGGGGACAATGAGCAGTTCTTC | CASRQWGQGDNEQFF
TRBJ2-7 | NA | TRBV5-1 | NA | TGCGCCAGCAGCCCGGCCTCCGAGGGGGACACCATCCGCTACGAGCAGTACTTC | CASSPASEGDTIRYEQYF
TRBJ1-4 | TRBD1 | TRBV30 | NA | TGTGCCTGGAGCCTCGGACAGGGCCTTGGAGAAAAACTGTTTTTT | CAWSLGQGLGEKLFF
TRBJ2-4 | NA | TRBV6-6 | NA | TGTGCCAGCAGTTACCCCCATCGGCCAGGGGACATTCAGTACTTC | CASSYPHRPGDIQYF
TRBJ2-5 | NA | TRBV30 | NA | TGTGCCTGGAGTGTCTTGGGGAGTAGGGAGACCCAGTACTTC | CAWSVLGSRETQYF
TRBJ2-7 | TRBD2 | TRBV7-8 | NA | TGTGCCAGCAGCCCCCGGGACTACTCCTACGAGCAGTACTTC | CASSPRDYSYEQYF
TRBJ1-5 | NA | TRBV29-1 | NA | TGCAGCGCTCGGGACACCAATCAGCCCCAGCATTTT | CSARDTNQPQHF
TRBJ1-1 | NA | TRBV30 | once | TGTGCCAGTCGTAAGAGGGGGTCTGAAGCTTTCTTT | CASRKRGSEAFF
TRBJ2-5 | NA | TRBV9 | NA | TGTGCCAGCAGCGTACAATCGGGAGAGACCCAGTACTTC | CASSVQSGETQYF
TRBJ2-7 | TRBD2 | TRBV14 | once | TGTGCCAGCAGCCAATCGGGGGGGCCTGGAAGGTACTTC | CASSQSGGPGRYF
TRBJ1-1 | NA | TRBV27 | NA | TGTGCCAGCAGTTTAGCGAGCAGGCCATTCACTGAAGCTTTCTTT | CASSLASRPFTEAFF
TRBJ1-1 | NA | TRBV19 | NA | TGTGCCAGTAGTATCGTCACTGAAGCTTTCTTT | CASSIVTEAFF
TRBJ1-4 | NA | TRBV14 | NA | TGTGCCAGCAGCGGCAGGGTGAGGGAAAAACTGTTTTTT | CASSGRVREKLFF
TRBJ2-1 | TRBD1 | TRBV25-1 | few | TGTGCCAGCAGTGAGGGTGGGAACAGGGGGCTCTCCTACAATGAGCAGTTCTTC | CASSEGGNRGLSYNEQFF
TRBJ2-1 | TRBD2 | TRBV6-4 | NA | TGTGCCAGCAGTGAACTGTCGGGGGGATCCAATGAGCAGTTCTTC | CASSELSGGSNEQFF
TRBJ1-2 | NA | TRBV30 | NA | TGTGCCTGGAGTATCGGGGGAGAATATGGCTACACCTTC | CAWSIGGEYGYTF
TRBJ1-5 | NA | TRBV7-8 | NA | TGTGCCAGCAGCTCGGGCGGGGGACAGCCCCAGCATTTT | CASSSGGGQPQHF
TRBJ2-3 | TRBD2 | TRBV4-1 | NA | TGCGCCAGCACCACGATAGCGGGATCCCCAGATACGCAGTATTTT | CASTTIAGSPDTQYF